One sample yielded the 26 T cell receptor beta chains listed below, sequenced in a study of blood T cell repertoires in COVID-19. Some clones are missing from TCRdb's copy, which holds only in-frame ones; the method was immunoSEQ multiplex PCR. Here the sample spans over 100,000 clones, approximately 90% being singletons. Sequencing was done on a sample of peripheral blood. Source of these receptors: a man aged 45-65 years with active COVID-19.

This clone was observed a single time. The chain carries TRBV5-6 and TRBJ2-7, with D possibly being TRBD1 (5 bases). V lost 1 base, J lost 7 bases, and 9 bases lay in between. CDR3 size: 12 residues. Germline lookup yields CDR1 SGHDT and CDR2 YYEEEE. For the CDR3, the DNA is TGTGCCAGCAGCTTGTCAGGGATTGAGCAGTACTTC. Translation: CASSLSGIEQYF.

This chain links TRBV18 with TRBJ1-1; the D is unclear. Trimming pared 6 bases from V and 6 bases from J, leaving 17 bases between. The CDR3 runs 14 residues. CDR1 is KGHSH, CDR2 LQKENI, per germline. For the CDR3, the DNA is TGTGCCAGCTCCCCTCTCCCGGGAGAGTCTGAAGCTTTCTTT. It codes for CASSPLPGESEAFF.

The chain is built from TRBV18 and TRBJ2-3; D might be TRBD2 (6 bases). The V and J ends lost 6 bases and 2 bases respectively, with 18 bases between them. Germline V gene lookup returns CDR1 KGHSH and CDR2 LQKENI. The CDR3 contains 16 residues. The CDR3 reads CASSPARRGPTDTQYF. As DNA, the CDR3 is TGTGCCAGCTCCCCCGCGAGGCGGGGACCCACAGATACGCAGTATTTT.

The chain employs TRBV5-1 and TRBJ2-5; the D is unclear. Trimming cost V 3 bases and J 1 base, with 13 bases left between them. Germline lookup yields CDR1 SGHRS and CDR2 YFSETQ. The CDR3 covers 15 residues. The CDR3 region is CASSSYSGVQETQYF. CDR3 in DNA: TGCGCCAGCAGCTCCTATTCAGGCGTCCAAGAGACCCAGTACTTC.

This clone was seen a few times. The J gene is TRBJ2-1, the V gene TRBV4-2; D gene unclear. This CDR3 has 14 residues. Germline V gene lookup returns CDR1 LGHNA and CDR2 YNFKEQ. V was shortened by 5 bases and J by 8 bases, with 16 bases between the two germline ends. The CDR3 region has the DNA TGTGCCAGCAGCGACACAACATTGTTCGATGAGCAGTTCTTC. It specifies CASSDTTLFDEQFF.

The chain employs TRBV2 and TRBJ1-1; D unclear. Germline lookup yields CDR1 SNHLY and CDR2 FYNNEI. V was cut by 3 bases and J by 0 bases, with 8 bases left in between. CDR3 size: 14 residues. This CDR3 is CASSERELNTEAFF. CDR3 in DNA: TGTGCCAGCAGTGAGAGGGAATTGAACACTGAAGCTTTCTTT.

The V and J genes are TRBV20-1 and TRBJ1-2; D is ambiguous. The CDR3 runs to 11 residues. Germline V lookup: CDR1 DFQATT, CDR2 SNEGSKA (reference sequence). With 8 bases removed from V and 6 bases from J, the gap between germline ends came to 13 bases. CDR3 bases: TGCAGTACTAAGGAGATGGATGGCTACACCTTC. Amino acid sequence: CSTKEMDGYTF.

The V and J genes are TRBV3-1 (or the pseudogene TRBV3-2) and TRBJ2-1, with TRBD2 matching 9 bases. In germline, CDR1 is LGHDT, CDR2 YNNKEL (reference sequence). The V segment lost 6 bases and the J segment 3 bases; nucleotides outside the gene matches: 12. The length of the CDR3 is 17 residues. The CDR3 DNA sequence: TGTGCCAGCAGTAAAAGTGTGCGGGGGGGCGGCTACAATGAGCAGTTCTTC. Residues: CASSKSVRGGGYNEQFF.

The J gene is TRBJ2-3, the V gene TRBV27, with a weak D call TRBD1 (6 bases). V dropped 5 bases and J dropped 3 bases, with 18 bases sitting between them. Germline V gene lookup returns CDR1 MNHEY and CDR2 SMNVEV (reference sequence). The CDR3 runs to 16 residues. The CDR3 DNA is TGTGCCAGCAGTCCAAGAACAGGGATTCGGACAGATACGCAGTATTTT. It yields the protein CASSPRTGIRTDTQYF.

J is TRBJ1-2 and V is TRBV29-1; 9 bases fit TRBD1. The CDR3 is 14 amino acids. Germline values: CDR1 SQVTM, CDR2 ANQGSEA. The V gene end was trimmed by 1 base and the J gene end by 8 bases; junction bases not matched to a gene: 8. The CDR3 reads CSVEGIDRGTGYTF. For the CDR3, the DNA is TGCAGCGTTGAAGGAATCGACAGGGGGACGGGCTACACCTTC.

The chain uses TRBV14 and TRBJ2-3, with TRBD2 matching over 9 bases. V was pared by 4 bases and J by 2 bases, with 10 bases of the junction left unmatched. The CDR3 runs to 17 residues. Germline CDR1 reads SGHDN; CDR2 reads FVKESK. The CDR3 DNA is TGTGCCAGCAGCCGGCATCCGGGCGGGGGGGCCACAGATACGCAGTATTTT. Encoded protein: CASSRHPGGGATDTQYF.

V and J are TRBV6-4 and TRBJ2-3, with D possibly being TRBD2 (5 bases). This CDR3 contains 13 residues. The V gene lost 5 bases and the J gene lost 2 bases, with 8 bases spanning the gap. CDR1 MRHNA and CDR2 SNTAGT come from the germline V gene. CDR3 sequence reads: CASSPGFTDTQYF. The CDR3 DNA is TGTGCCAGCAGTCCGGGATTCACAGATACGCAGTATTTT.

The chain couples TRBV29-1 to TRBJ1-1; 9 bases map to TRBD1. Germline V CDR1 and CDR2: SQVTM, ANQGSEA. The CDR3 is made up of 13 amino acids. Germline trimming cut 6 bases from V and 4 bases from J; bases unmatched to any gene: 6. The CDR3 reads CSVTPGQGTEAFF. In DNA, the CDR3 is TGCAGCGTAACTCCGGGACAGGGCACTGAAGCTTTCTTT.

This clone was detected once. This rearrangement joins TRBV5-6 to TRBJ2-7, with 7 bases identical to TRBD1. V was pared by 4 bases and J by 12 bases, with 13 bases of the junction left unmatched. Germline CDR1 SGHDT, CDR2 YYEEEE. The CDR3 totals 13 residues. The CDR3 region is CASSPGQEAKAYF. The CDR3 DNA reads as TGTGCCAGCAGCCCAGGACAGGAGGCGAAGGCGTACTTC.

The CDR3 bases are TGTGCCAGTAGTAGGACAGGGGATAATTCACCCCTCCACTTT. Translation: CASSRTGDNSPLHF. The chain couples TRBV19 to TRBJ1-6; 9 positions match TRBD1. Germline CDR1 and CDR2: LNHDA and SQIVND (reference sequence). The ends lost 4 bases at V and 5 bases at J; junction bases unmatched: 0. The CDR3 consists of 14 residues.

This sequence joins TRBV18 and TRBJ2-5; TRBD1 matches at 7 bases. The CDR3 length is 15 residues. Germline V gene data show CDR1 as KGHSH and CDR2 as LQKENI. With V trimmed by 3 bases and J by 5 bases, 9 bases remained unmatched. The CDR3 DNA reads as TGTGCCAGCTCACCCCCCCAGACAGGGATGGAGACCCAGTACTTC. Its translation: CASSPPQTGMETQYF.

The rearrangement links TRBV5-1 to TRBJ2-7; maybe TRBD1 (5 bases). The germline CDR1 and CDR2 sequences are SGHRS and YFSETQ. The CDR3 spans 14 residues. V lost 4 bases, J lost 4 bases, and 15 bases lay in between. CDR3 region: CASSPQGGAYEQYF. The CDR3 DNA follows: TGCGCCAGCAGCCCGCAGGGTGGTGCATACGAGCAGTACTTC.

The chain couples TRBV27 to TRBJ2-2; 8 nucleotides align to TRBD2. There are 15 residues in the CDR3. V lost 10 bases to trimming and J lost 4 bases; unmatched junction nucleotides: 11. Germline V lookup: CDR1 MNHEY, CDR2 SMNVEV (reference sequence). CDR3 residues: CATPLSGGATGELFF. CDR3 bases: TGTGCCACGCCCCTTTCCGGGGGGGCCACCGGGGAGCTGTTTTTT.

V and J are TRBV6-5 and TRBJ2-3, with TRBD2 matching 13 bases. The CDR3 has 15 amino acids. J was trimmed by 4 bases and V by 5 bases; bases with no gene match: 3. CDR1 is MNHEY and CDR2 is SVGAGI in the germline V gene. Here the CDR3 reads CASSTSGGAADTQYF. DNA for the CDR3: TGTGCCAGCAGTACTAGCGGGGGGGCCGCAGATACGCAGTATTTT.

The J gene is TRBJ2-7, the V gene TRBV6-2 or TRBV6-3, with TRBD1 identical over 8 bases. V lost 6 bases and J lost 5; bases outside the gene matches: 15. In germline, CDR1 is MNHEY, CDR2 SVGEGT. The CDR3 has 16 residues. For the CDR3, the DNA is TGTGCCAGCAGCCCCCAGACTACAGGGGGACAGGACGAGCAGTACTTC. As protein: CASSPQTTGGQDEQYF.

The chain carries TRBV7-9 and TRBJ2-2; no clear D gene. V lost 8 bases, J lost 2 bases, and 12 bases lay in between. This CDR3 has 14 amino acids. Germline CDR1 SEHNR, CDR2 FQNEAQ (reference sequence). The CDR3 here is CASLRSANTGELFF. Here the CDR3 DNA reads TGTGCCAGCCTCAGGTCAGCCAACACCGGGGAGCTGTTTTTT.

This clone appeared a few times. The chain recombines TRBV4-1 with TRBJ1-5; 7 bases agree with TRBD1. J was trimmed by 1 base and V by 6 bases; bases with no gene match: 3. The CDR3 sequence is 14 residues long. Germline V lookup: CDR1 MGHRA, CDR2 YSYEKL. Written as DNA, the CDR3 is TGCGCCAGCAGAGCACAGGGGAGCAATCAGCCCCAGCATTTT. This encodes CASRAQGSNQPQHF.

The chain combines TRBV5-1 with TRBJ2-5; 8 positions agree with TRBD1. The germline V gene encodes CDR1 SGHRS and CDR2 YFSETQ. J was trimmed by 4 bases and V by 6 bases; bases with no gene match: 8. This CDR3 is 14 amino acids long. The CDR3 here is CASNRDRMTETQYF. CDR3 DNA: TGCGCCAGCAACCGGGACAGGATGACAGAGACCCAGTACTTC.

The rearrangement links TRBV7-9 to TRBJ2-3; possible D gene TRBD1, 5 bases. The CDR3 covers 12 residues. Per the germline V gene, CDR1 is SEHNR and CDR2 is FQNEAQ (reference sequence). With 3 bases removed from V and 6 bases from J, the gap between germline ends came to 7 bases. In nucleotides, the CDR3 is TGTGCCAGCAGCTTTAACAGGGATACGCAGTATTTT. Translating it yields CASSFNRDTQYF.

The CDR3 region is CASSRGIGGQPQHF. The CDR3 DNA reads TGTGCCAGCAGCCGTGGTATCGGCGGCCAGCCCCAGCATTTT. The chain is built from TRBV2 and TRBJ1-5; D remains ambiguous. The V end was cut by 6 bases, the J end by 7 bases, with 16 bases between. CDR3 length equals 14 residues. Per the germline V gene, CDR1 is SNHLY and CDR2 is FYNNEI.

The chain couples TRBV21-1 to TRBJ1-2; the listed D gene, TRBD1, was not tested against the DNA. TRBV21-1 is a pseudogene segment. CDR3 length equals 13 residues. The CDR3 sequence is CATDKVQVYGYTF. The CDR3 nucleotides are TGTGCCACAGATAAAGTACAGGTTTATGGCTACACCTTC.